The 28 T cell receptor beta chains below were found in one sample sequenced in a study of OX40 agonist ivuxolimab in advanced cancers. TCRdb's table, derived via immunoSEQ multiplex PCR, lists solely in-frame clones and lacks some. This sample has tens of thousands of clones; roughly nine tenths occur once, and the top ten carry roughly 12%. Specimen: CD4+ or CD8+ T cells sorted from blood, collected in a trial of the OX40 agonist ivuxolimab. The receptors stem from an adult with an advanced solid tumor such as melanoma, head and neck, liver or kidney cancer.

The J gene is TRBJ2-7, the V gene TRBV5-1; TRBD2 matches at 14 bases. The V gene end was trimmed by 4 bases and the J gene end by 7 bases; junction bases not matched to a gene: 4. Germline V gene data show CDR1 as SGHRS and CDR2 as YFSETQ. CDR3 length: 14 residues. The DNA for the CDR3 is TGCGCCAGCAGCCAGGGGACTAGCGGGAGTGAGCAGTACTTC. It translates to CASSQGTSGSEQYF.

The J gene is TRBJ2-1, the V gene TRBV9; D could derive from TRBD1 or TRBD2 (5 bases each). CDR3 size: 14 residues. Germline V gene sequence: CDR1 SGDLS, CDR2 YYNGEE. V was trimmed by 3 bases and J by 4 bases, leaving 11 bases between them. CDR3 bases: TGTGCCAGCAGCGGGGGACCGCTATACAATGAGCAGTTCTTC. Its translation: CASSGGPLYNEQFF.

This chain connects TRBV19 to TRBJ2-5; TRBD2 agrees at 8 bases. The J call is doubtful: the DNA matches TRBJ2-7 better. There are 14 residues in the CDR3. CDR1 and CDR2 (germline): LNHDA, SQIVND (reference sequence). The DNA of the CDR3 is TGTGCCAGTAGTATAACTAGCGGAGCCTACGAGCAGTACTTC. Translation gives CASSITSGAYEQYF.

This clone came up a few times. V is TRBV9 and J is TRBJ2-1, with 11 bases that match TRBD2. V was pared by 5 bases and J by 6 bases, with 7 bases of the junction left unmatched. The CDR3 is 15 residues long. Germline loops: CDR1 SGDLS, CDR2 YYNGEE. CDR3 nucleotides: TGTGCCAGCAGTTTCGGACTAGCGGGTTTCAATGAGCAGTTCTTC. Amino acids: CASSFGLAGFNEQFF.

The V and J genes are TRBV6-1 and TRBJ2-7; D not resolved. Germline V lookup: CDR1 MNHNS, CDR2 SASEGT. The CDR3 is made up of 11 amino acids. V was clipped by 8 bases and J by 5 bases, with 10 bases between them. The CDR3 nucleotides are TGTGCCAGCGGATGGTGGAACGAGCAGTACGTC. Protein sequence: CASGWWNEQYV.

V and J are TRBV5-4 and TRBJ2-3, with TRBD2 matching 9 bases. The germline V gene encodes CDR1 SGHNT and CDR2 YYREEE (reference sequence). This CDR3 has 15 amino acids. V gave up 0 bases and J gave up 1 base; unmatched junction bases: 0. CDR3 loop: CASSLGTSGTDTQYF. As DNA, the CDR3 is TGTGCCAGCAGCTTGGGGACTAGCGGCACAGATACGCAGTATTTT.

The V call is TRBV2, the J call TRBJ2-1; D call uncertain. The CDR3 has 16 residues. Germline-derived CDR1 and CDR2 are SNHLY and FYNNEI. The V end lost 5 bases, the J end lost 5 bases, and 19 bases lay between the germline ends. The CDR3 DNA follows: TGTGCCAGCAGTACATCCGGAGATCCCCCACACAATGAGCAGTTCTTC. Protein: CASSTSGDPPHNEQFF.

The chain recombines TRBV28 with TRBJ2-3, with unresolved D. Germline CDR1 and CDR2: MDHEN and SYDVKM. V shed 4 bases and J shed 4 bases, with 6 bases lying between them. The CDR3 is 12 amino acids. CDR3 DNA sequence: TGTGCCAGCAGTTGGGCCCCAGATACGCAGTATTTT. It is translated as CASSWAPDTQYF.

The chain links TRBV7-9 to TRBJ1-2; D uncertain. Germline CDR1 SEHNR, CDR2 FQNEAQ (reference sequence). V gave up 2 bases and J gave up 0 bases, with 7 bases separating them. The CDR3 is made up of 14 amino acids. The CDR3 DNA follows: TGTGCCAGCAGCTTAACAGTCTCTAACTATGGCTACACCTTC. Translated: CASSLTVSNYGYTF.

The J gene is TRBJ2-7, the V gene TRBV7-8; D is unresolved. V shed 1 base and J shed 5 bases, with 15 bases lying between them. Germline CDR1 SGHVS, CDR2 FQNEAQ. There are 15 residues in the CDR3. CDR3 in amino acids: CASSLGQARAHEQYF. CDR3 sequence (DNA): TGTGCCAGCAGCTTAGGGCAGGCCCGAGCACACGAGCAGTACTTC.

This clone was seen once. V gene TRBV5-4 combines with J gene TRBJ1-2; 8 positions agree with TRBD1. The CDR3 contains 16 residues. The ends lost 0 bases at V and 1 base at J; junction bases unmatched: 5. Germline CDR1 SGHNT, CDR2 YYREEE (reference sequence). The CDR3 region is CASSLAPRGLNYGYTF. In DNA, the CDR3 is TGTGCCAGCAGCTTGGCTCCCAGGGGGCTTAACTATGGCTACACCTTC.

The chain is built from TRBV7-9 and TRBJ2-2, with 9 nucleotides matching TRBD2. V dropped 1 base and J dropped 7; count of bases not matched to a gene: 13. The CDR3 spans 18 residues. Germline V gene lookup returns CDR1 SEHNR and CDR2 FQNEAQ (reference sequence). In DNA, the CDR3 is TGTGCCAGCAGCTTAGGTGTTCTAGCGGGAAGTCGTGGCGGGGAGCTGTTTTTT. It specifies CASSLGVLAGSRGGELFF. The whole variable domain, remainder taken from reference TRBV7-9 and TRBJ2-2, is DTGVSQNPRHKITKRGQNVTFRCDPISEHNRLYWYRQTLGQGPEFLTYFQNEAQLEKSRLLSDRFSAERPKGSFSTLEIQRTEQGDSAMYLCASSLGVLAGSRGGELFFGEGSRLTVL.

CDR3 amino acids: CATRFHSNQPQHF. CDR3 DNA sequence: TGTGCCACCCGGTTCCATAGCAATCAGCCCCAGCATTTT. The rearrangement joins TRBV19 to TRBJ1-5; the D is unclear. This CDR3 is 13 amino acids long. Germline loops: CDR1 LNHDA, CDR2 SQIVND (reference sequence). Trimming removed 10 bases from V and 0 bases from J, with 10 bases in between.

V usage is TRBV5-6 and J usage is TRBJ2-7, with 8 bases aligning to TRBD2. CDR1 and CDR2 from the germline V gene are SGHDT and YYEEEE. The CDR3 contains 14 residues. With 4 bases clipped from V and 0 bases from J, the junction kept 3 bases outside the gene matches. The CDR3 DNA is TGTGCCAGCAGCCCTACTAGCGGCTCCTACGAGCAGTACGTC. Encoded protein: CASSPTSGSYEQYV.

This rearrangement joins TRBV11-2 to TRBJ1-1, with D perhaps TRBD1 (6 bases). The ends were cut back, 2 bases at V and 0 bases at J, with 10 bases in the middle. Germline V CDR1 and CDR2: SGHAT, FQNNGV. The CDR3 is 15 amino acids. CDR3 region: CASSLFEGVNTEAFF. The CDR3 nucleotides read TGTGCCAGCAGCTTATTTGAGGGGGTGAACACTGAAGCTTTCTTT.

This sequence joins TRBV27 and TRBJ1-5, with D tentatively TRBD1 (5 bases). From germline, CDR1 is MNHEY and CDR2 SMNVEV (reference sequence). The CDR3 has 13 amino acids. Trimming cost V 5 bases and J 10 bases, with 15 bases left between them. The CDR3 spells CASSVDRNDPQHF. In nucleotides, the CDR3 is TGTGCCAGCAGTGTCGACAGAAATGACCCCCAGCATTTT.

CDR3 nucleotides: TGCGCCAGCAGCCAGAGATGGGACTTTGGAAACACCATATATTTT. It codes for CASSQRWDFGNTIYF. This sequence joins TRBV4-3 and TRBJ1-3; D possibly corresponds to TRBD1 (5 bases). Germline CDR1 reads LGHNA; CDR2 reads YSLEER. V was cut by 3 bases and J by 3 bases, with 12 bases left in between. The CDR3 totals 15 residues.

This clone showed up just a few times. The J gene is TRBJ2-1, the V gene TRBV11-2; D unresolved. The CDR3 loop spans 17 amino acids. V was clipped by 0 bases and J by 5 bases, with 17 bases between them. Germline values: CDR1 SGHAT, CDR2 FQNNGV. For the CDR3, the DNA is TGTGCCAGCAGCTTAGATAGGGTGAAGGAAAGGCACAATGAGCAGTTCTTC. This encodes CASSLDRVKERHNEQFF.

The chain couples TRBV16 to TRBJ2-2; possibly TRBD1 for D (6 bases). V was shortened by 0 bases and J by 5 bases, with 7 bases between the two germline ends. Germline values: CDR1 KGHSY, CDR2 FQNENV. The CDR3 is 14 amino acids. This chain's CDR3 is CASSQSRGTGELFF. In nucleotides, the CDR3 is TGTGCCAGCAGCCAATCGAGGGGGACCGGGGAGCTGTTTTTT.

CDR3 loop: CASSRALENTEAFF. The CDR3 DNA follows: TGCGCCAGCAGCCGGGCCCTCGAAAACACTGAAGCTTTCTTT. The chain links TRBV4-1 to TRBJ1-1; no reliable D call. Trimming took 4 bases from V and 2 from J, leaving 11 bases between them. From germline, CDR1 is MGHRA and CDR2 YSYEKL. The CDR3 runs 14 residues.

This chain joins TRBV5-6 and TRBJ2-7, with D perhaps being TRBD1 or TRBD2 (5 bases each). The CDR3 sequence is 13 residues long. Germline CDR1 SGHDT, CDR2 YYEEEE. V lost 0 bases to trimming and J lost 3 bases, with 7 bases between them. CDR3 DNA sequence: TGTGCCAGCAGCTTGGGGGGGAACTACGAGCAGTACTTC. It translates to CASSLGGNYEQYF.

The chain combines TRBV2 with TRBJ2-7, with 12 bases fitting TRBD2. The J segment lost 4 bases and the V segment lost 5 bases, leaving 9 bases of the junction unmatched. Germline V lookup: CDR1 SNHLY, CDR2 FYNNEI. The length of the CDR3 is 16 residues. CDR3 sequence reads: CASSPGLAGYYYEQYV. Here the CDR3 DNA reads TGTGCCAGCAGTCCAGGACTAGCGGGATACTATTACGAGCAGTACGTC.

V is TRBV19 and J is TRBJ1-1; D remains ambiguous. From germline, CDR1 is LNHDA and CDR2 SQIVND (reference sequence). V lost 2 bases and J 10 bases, leaving 8 bases between the germline ends. The CDR3 extends over 11 amino acids. In DNA form, the CDR3 reads TGTGCCAGTAGTATACCCAGCCGAGCTTTCTTT. This codes for CASSIPSRAFF.

This clone occurred a few times. The chain has TRBV4-1 and TRBJ1-2, with D perhaps TRBD1 (5 bases). The germline V gene encodes CDR1 MGHRA and CDR2 YSYEKL. Between the trimmed V and J ends, which lost 0 bases and 7 bases, there was a span of 12 bases. The CDR3 has 14 amino acids. The CDR3: CASSQDRQLGGYTF. The CDR3 DNA sequence: TGCGCCAGCAGCCAAGATAGACAGCTGGGTGGCTACACCTTC.

The chain uses TRBV27 and TRBJ2-1; D call uncertain. This CDR3 is 14 amino acids long. Trimming took 6 bases from V and 2 from J, leaving 11 bases between them. The germline gives CDR1 MNHEY, CDR2 SMNVEV (reference sequence). The CDR3 DNA reads TGTGCCAGCAGGGTGGCCGGACCCTACAATGAGCAGTTCTTC. This codes for CASRVAGPYNEQFF.

This chain connects TRBV10-1 to TRBJ2-2, with D unresolved. Trimming removed 9 bases from V and 6 bases from J, with 5 bases in between. In germline, CDR1 is WNHNN, CDR2 SYGVQD (reference sequence). CDR3 length: 10 amino acids. As DNA, the CDR3 is TGCGCCAGTACATCCGGGGAGCTGTTTTTT. Protein product: CASTSGELFF.

J is TRBJ2-1 and V is TRBV27; D gene unclear. Germline assignment: CDR1 MNHEY and CDR2 SMNVEV (reference sequence). V was clipped by 8 bases and J by 4 bases, with 18 bases between them. This CDR3 region has 15 residues. The CDR3 sequence: CASRRLSSSYNEQFF. In DNA form, the CDR3 reads TGTGCCAGCCGTAGACTTTCCTCCTCTTACAATGAGCAGTTCTTC.

The gene calls are TRBV7-9 and TRBJ2-1; D ambiguous. The CDR3 loop spans 13 amino acids. The germline V gene has CDR1 SEHNR and CDR2 FQNEAQ (reference sequence). Trimming cost V 5 bases and J 6 bases, with 11 bases left between them. CDR3 coding DNA: TGTGCCAGCAGCCTCGGCCCCACCAATGAGCAGTTCTTC. Encoded protein: CASSLGPTNEQFF.